Listed here are 17 T cell receptor beta chains from one sample, sequenced in a study of T cells in localized non-small cell lung cancer. Sequencing was performed with immunoSEQ multiplex PCR; in TCRdb, only in-frame clones are kept and a portion is missing. The sample yields around 30,000 clones, 90% to 95% seen once. The sample consisted of peripheral blood, taken before any cancer treatment. The receptors come from a woman aged 35 to 69 with stage I lung adenocarcinoma.

The chain joins TRBV20-1 to TRBJ2-1; D may match TRBD1 or TRBD2 (6 bases each). The CDR3 length is 11 residues. The germline V gene has CDR1 DFQATT and CDR2 SNEGSKA (reference sequence). The V end lost 3 bases, the J end lost 15 bases, and 15 bases lay between the germline ends. CDR3 region: CSASRGAISFF. CDR3 DNA sequence: TGCAGTGCTAGTAGGGGGGCAATCTCGTTCTTC.

The chain links TRBV10-3 to TRBJ1-1; the D gene is possibly TRBD1 (6 bases). V gave up 6 bases and J gave up 2 bases, with 16 bases separating them. This CDR3 region has 15 residues. Germline-derived CDR1 and CDR2 are ENHRY and SYGVKD. DNA of the CDR3: TGTGCCATCAGCCCTACAGGGACATCTAACACTGAAGCTTTCTTT. Translating gives CAISPTGTSNTEAFF.

The J gene is TRBJ2-5, the V gene TRBV2; 8 positions agree with TRBD2. V lost 5 bases and J lost 1; bases outside the gene matches: 6. CDR1 is SNHLY, CDR2 FYNNEI, per germline. The CDR3 loop spans 15 amino acids. The CDR3 loop is CASSRTSWVQETQYF. The CDR3 DNA follows: TGTGCCAGCAGTCGGACTAGCTGGGTCCAAGAGACCCAGTACTTC.

V usage is TRBV7-8 and J usage is TRBJ2-1; 7 bases match TRBD2. Germline CDR1 SGHVS, CDR2 FQNEAQ. V gave up 2 bases and J gave up 1 base; unmatched junction bases: 5. This CDR3 spans 16 amino acids. The CDR3 sequence: CASSLQTAGSYNEQFF. In DNA form, the CDR3 reads TGTGCCAGCAGCTTACAAACAGCGGGGTCCTACAATGAGCAGTTCTTC.

V and J are TRBV11-3 and TRBJ2-5; D possibly corresponds to TRBD1 (6 bases). V was cut by 5 bases and J by 0 bases, with 10 bases left in between. The germline CDR1 and CDR2 sequences are SGHNT and YENEEA. CDR3 length equals 14 residues. CDR3 in DNA: TGTGCCAGCAGCCCTGGGACAAACCAAGAGACCCAGTACTTC. Translation gives CASSPGTNQETQYF.

The V call is TRBV29-1, the J call TRBJ2-5; 14 bases are shared with TRBD2. The CDR3 spans 13 residues. The ends lost 7 bases at V and 5 bases at J; junction bases unmatched: 3. Germline loops: CDR1 SQVTM, CDR2 ANQGSEA. The CDR3 sequence: CSARTSGGETQYF. In DNA form, the CDR3 reads TGCAGCGCAAGGACTAGCGGGGGGGAGACCCAGTACTTC.

The gene calls are TRBV11-1 and TRBJ2-1, with no clear D. CDR3 length: 13 amino acids. Germline assignment: CDR1 SGHAT and CDR2 FQDESV (reference sequence). The V and J ends lost 3 bases and 5 bases respectively, with 8 bases between them. CDR3 protein: CASSFRVNNEQFF. For the CDR3, the DNA is TGTGCCAGCAGCTTCCGCGTGAACAATGAGCAGTTCTTC.

The genes are TRBV7-9 and TRBJ1-5; unclear D gene. V was trimmed by 5 bases and J by 4 bases, leaving 9 bases between them. In germline, CDR1 is SEHNR, CDR2 FQNEAQ (reference sequence). The CDR3 consists of 13 residues. DNA of the CDR3: TGTGCCAGCAGCGTGCAACCGAATCAGCCCCAGCATTTT. Residues: CASSVQPNQPQHF.

Concerning this clone itself: Other DNA sequences in the same sample also yield this CDR3. The CDR3 DNA reads as TGCGCCAGCAGCCTAAGCACAGATACGCAGTATTTT. Residues: CASSLSTDTQYF. This rearrangement joins TRBV5-1 to TRBJ2-3; D unresolved. Germline lookup yields CDR1 SGHRS and CDR2 YFSETQ. CDR3 length: 12 residues. Trimming took 4 bases from V and 0 from J, leaving 3 bases between them.

This rearrangement joins TRBV7-8 to TRBJ1-2; the D gene is possibly TRBD1 (5 bases). V lost 5 bases and J 2 bases, leaving 18 bases between the germline ends. The V gene's germline CDR1 is SGHVS and CDR2 FQNEAQ. The CDR3 extends over 16 amino acids. The CDR3 DNA sequence: TGTGCCAGCAGCCTCAATCCGGGAACAGGCAACTATGGCTACACCTTC. Residues: CASSLNPGTGNYGYTF.

The chain recombines TRBV6-1 with TRBJ2-6; D is unresolved. This CDR3 comprises 17 residues. V lost 6 bases, J lost 0 bases, and 15 bases lay in between. Per germline, CDR1 MNHNS and CDR2 SASEGT. The chain's CDR3 is CASSETSTVSGANVLTF. As DNA, the CDR3 is TGTGCCAGCAGCGAAACCTCAACGGTCTCTGGGGCCAACGTCCTGACTTTC.

This sequence joins TRBV6-1 and TRBJ1-2; possible D gene TRBD1, 6 bases. With 8 bases removed from V and 6 bases from J, the gap between germline ends came to 22 bases. The CDR3 is made up of 15 amino acids. Germline V lookup: CDR1 MNHNS, CDR2 SASEGT. The CDR3 reads CASSSNRVPSNGYTF. The CDR3 DNA sequence: TGTGCCAGCTCCTCCAACAGGGTGCCAAGTAATGGCTACACCTTC.

The rearrangement uses TRBV7-2 and TRBJ1-3, with TRBD1 as a possible D gene (5 bases). The CDR3 loop spans 14 amino acids. Between the trimmed V and J ends, which lost 4 bases and 4 bases, there was a span of 11 bases. Germline assignment: CDR1 SGHTA and CDR2 FQGNSA. This CDR3 reads CASSSMGTGNTIYF. The CDR3 DNA reads as TGTGCCAGCAGCTCGATGGGGACCGGAAACACCATATATTTT.

The chain uses TRBV7-2 and TRBJ2-1; tentative D call: TRBD1 (6 bases). The CDR3 covers 15 residues. Germline assignment: CDR1 SGHTA and CDR2 FQGNSA. The germline V and J ends were trimmed by 4 bases and 9 bases, with 19 bases remaining between them. The CDR3 protein is CASSSRLYRAGEQFF. Written as DNA, the CDR3 is TGTGCCAGCAGCTCGCGGCTATACAGGGCCGGTGAGCAGTTCTTC.

Only one count was recorded for this clone. The V and J genes are TRBV19 and TRBJ1-2; 7 nucleotides agree with TRBD1. Germline loops: CDR1 LNHDA, CDR2 SQIVND (reference sequence). This CDR3 has 12 amino acids. Trimming cost V 7 bases and J 5 bases; bases outside gene matches: 4. This CDR3 is CASTQGGYGYTF. The CDR3 nucleotides are TGTGCCAGTACCCAGGGGGGGTATGGCTACACCTTC.

The V and J genes are TRBV5-4 and TRBJ2-5; D ambiguous. V lost 3 bases, J lost 5 bases, and 8 bases lay in between. CDR3 size: 12 residues. CDR1 is SGHNT, CDR2 YYREEE, per germline (reference sequence). The CDR3 DNA reads TGTGCCAGCAGCTCCCTGGGGGAGACCCAGTACTTC. Translated, it gives CASSSLGETQYF.

J is TRBJ1-1 and V is TRBV9; D gene unclear. There are 14 residues in the CDR3. Germline V gene lookup returns CDR1 SGDLS and CDR2 YYNGEE. Trimming left V 2 bases short and J 1 base short, with 9 bases between. The CDR3 region is CASSVLSGNTEAFF. In nucleotides, the CDR3 is TGTGCCAGCAGCGTTCTATCCGGGAACACTGAAGCTTTCTTT.